This T cell receptor beta chain stems from a study of T cells in localized non-small cell lung cancer. Study outcomes and limitations: Only one tumor region was sequenced, so heterogeneity remains possible. A median around 57 of the top 100 tumor clones appeared in adjacent lung. Patients showing higher blood T cell density tended to see longer overall survival. Uninvolved adjacent lung had higher T cell clonality than tumor and all other tissues.

In this sample, this clone turned up a few times. What it recognizes is unknown. Germline CDR1 is GTSNPN and CDR2 is SVGIG (reference sequence). V was trimmed by 3 bases and J by 0 bases, leaving 5 bases between them. The CDR3 contains 12 residues. Profiled with immunoSEQ multiplex PCR; TCRdb holds only in-frame clones, not every one. The sample shows under 15,000 clones, approximately 28% of them seen only once. Sequences were derived from lung tumor tissue, sampled before any cancer treatment. This clonotype was sampled from a female donor over 55 with stage I lung adenocarcinoma. The rearrangement uses TRBV30 and TRBJ1-2; D call uncertain. CDR3 in DNA: TGTGCCTGGAGAACAGCTAACTATGGCTACACCTTC. Protein sequence: CAWRTANYGYTF.